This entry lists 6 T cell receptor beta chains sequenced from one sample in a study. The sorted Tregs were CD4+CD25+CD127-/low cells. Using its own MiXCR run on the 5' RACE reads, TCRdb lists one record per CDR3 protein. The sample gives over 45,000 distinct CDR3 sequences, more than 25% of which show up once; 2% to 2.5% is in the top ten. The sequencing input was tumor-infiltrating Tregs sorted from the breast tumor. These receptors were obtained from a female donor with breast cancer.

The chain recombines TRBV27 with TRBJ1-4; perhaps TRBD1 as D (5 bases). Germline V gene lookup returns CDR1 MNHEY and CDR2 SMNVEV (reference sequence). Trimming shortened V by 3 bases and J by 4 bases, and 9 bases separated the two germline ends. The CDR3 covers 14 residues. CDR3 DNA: TGTGCCAGCAGTTTGGGCGACAGTAATGAAAAACTGTTTTTT. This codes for CASSLGDSNEKLFF.

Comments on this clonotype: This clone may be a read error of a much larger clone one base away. CDR3 sequence: CASSLEGNSGDTIYF. CDR3 DNA: TGCGCCAGCAGCTTGGAAGGTAACTCTGGAGACACCATATATTTT. The chain employs TRBV5-1 and TRBJ1-3; no clear D. The germline CDR1 and CDR2 sequences are SGHRS and YFSETQ. The CDR3 loop spans 15 amino acids.

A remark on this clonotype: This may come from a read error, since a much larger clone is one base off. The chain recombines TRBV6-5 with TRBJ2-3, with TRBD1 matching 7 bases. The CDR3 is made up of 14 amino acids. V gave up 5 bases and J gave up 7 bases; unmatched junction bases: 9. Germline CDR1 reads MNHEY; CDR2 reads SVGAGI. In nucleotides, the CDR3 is TGTGCCAGCAGTCGGGCGACAGGGTTAAATACGCAGTATTTT. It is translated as CASSRATGLNTQYF.

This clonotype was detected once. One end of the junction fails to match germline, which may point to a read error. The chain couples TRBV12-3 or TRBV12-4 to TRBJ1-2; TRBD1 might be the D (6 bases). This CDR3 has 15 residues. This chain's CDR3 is CAGSWGASVNYGNTF. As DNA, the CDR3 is TGTGCCGGCAGCTGGGGGGCTTCGGTAAACTATGGCAACACCTTC.

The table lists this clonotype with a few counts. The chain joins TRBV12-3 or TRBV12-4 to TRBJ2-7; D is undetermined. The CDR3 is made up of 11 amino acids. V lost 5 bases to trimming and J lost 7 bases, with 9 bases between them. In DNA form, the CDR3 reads TGTGCCAGCAGTCTTATGGGGGAGCAGTACTTC. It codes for CASSLMGEQYF.

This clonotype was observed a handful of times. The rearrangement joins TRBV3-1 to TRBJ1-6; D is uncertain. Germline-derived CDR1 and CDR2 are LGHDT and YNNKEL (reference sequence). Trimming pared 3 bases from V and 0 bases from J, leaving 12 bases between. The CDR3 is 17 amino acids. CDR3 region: CASSQVGVLSYNSPLHF. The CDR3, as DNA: TGTGCCAGCAGCCAGGTGGGCGTTCTCTCCTATAATTCACCCCTCCACTTT.